The clone carrying this TCR beta chain was picked up a small number of times. These data belong to a study of T-cell reconstitution after alpha-beta-depleted transplantation in children. The library targeted TCRbeta and was prepared with unique molecular identifiers. MiXCR, run by TCRdb on the PCR reads, gives a single entry per CDR3 protein. The data hold some 220,000 distinct CDR3 sequences, with approximately 9.5% observed a single time. The V gene's germline CDR1 is GTSNPN and CDR2 SVGIG (reference sequence). The CDR3 extends over 15 amino acids. V shed 0 bases and J 6 bases; nucleotides not matched to a gene: 7.

The receptor was derived from a human donor who donated a stem cell graft to a child with acute lymphoblastic leukemia. V usage is TRBV30 and J usage is TRBJ1-5; the match to TRBD1 covers 8 bases. The sequencing here drew on PBMCs from the stem cell graft donor, taken from the stem cell graft. CDR3 sequence: CAWSVGGQGRQPQHF. CDR3 bases: TGTGCCTGGAGTGTAGGAGGACAGGGTCGTCAGCCCCAGCATTTT.